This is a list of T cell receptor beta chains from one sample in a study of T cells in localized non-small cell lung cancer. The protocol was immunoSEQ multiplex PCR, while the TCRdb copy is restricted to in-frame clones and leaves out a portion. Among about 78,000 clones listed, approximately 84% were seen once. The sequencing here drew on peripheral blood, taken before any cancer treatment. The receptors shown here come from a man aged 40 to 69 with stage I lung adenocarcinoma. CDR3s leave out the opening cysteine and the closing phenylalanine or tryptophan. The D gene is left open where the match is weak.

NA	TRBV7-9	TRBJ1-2	ASSLLGREQLYGYT
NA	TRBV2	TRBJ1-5	ASNPDPNQPQH
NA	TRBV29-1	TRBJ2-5	SVGHPGETQY
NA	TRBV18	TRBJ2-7	ASSAGQGTSAAYEQY
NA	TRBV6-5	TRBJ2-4	ASSYLGGPKNIQY
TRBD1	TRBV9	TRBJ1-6	ASSSGQGEDNSPLH
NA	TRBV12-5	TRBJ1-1	ASGLWGPGDTEAF
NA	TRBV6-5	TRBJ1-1	ASRLGGSTEAF
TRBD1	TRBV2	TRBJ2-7	ASRNAGGGEY
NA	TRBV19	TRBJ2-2	ASSIGSGWAINTGELF
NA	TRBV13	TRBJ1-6	ASSLESGRRSDNSPLH
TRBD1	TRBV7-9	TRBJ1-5	ASSLGMTGGLNKQPQH
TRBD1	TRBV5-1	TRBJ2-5	ASSLSGTGYQETQY
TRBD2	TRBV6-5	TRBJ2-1	ASSSSGRPNEQF
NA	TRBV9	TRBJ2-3	ASSVDVRHSDTQY
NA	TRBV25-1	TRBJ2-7	ASRGLEQY
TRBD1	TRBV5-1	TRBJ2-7	ASSLAGTAYEQY
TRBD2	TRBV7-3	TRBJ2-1	ASSPLAGRNLNEQF
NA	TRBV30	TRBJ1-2	AWRFQGYGYT
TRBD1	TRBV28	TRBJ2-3	ASRWTGGTDTQY
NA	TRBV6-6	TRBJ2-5	ASSYARTEETQY
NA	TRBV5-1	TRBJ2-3	ASTGLASTDTQY
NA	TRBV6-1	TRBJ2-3	ASSEWGLGGTDTQY
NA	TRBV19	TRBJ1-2	ASSITRIRNYGYT
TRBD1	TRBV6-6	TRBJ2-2	ASSRGQGAASGELF
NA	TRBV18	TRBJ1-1	ASSPRRQETGSRDTEAF
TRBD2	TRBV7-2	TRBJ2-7	ASSLSGMTYEQY
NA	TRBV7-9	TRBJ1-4	ASSPLSRFGEKLF
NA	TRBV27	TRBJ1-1	ASRQATENTEAF
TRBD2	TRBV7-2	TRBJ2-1	ASSTYPHTSGPSYNEQF
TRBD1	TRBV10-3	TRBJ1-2	ATNPLDREDGYT